The 24 T cell receptor beta chains below all came from one sample that was sequenced in a study of shared clonotypes between healthy human individuals. Sequencing was performed with immunoSEQ multiplex PCR; in TCRdb, only in-frame clones are kept and a portion is missing. The sample records 2,500,000 or so clones, 93% being singletons. The source material was naive CD4+ T cells from PBMCs. Subset given: CD45RA+ positively selected. Receptors originate from a man aged 18 to 35 in good health. Some clones in this sample may be carry-over from other donors' samples.

The chain carries TRBV6-6 and TRBJ2-3; perhaps TRBD1 as D (6 bases). Germline lookup yields CDR1 MNHNY and CDR2 SVGAGI (reference sequence). CDR3 size: 13 residues. V was pared by 6 bases and J by 4 bases, with 11 bases between. Written as DNA, the CDR3 is TGTGCCAGCAGAACGACAGGTCCAGATACGCAGTATTTT. Translated: CASRTTGPDTQYF.

The chain couples TRBV4-3 to TRBJ2-7; D remains unclear. The CDR3 loop spans 15 amino acids. V lost 0 bases and J 0 bases, leaving 9 bases between the germline ends. The germline V gene has CDR1 LGHNA and CDR2 YSLEER. The CDR3 is CASSQDLGSSYEQYF. DNA for the CDR3: TGCGCCAGCAGCCAAGATTTGGGCAGCTCCTACGAGCAGTACTTC.

This rearrangement joins TRBV2 to TRBJ2-1; D not resolved. The V end was cut by 3 bases, the J end by 11 bases, with 8 bases between. The germline CDR1 and CDR2 sequences are SNHLY and FYNNEI. CDR3 size: 11 residues. The CDR3: CASSDASKQFF. CDR3 DNA sequence: TGTGCCAGCAGTGATGCCTCGAAGCAGTTCTTC. The variable domain in full, with the rest retrieved from reference TRBV2 and TRBJ2-1, is EPEVTQTPSHQVTQMGQEVILRCVPISNHLYFYWYRQILGQKVEFLVSFYNNEISEKSEIFDDQFSVERPDGSNFTLKIRSTKLEDSAMYFCASSDASKQFFGPGTRLTVL.

The chain couples TRBV12-5 to TRBJ2-3; 7 bases are shared with TRBD2. Unmatched junction bases numbered 8, after V lost 3 bases and J lost 2 bases. The CDR3 spans 16 residues. Germline V gives CDR1 LGHNT, CDR2 FRNRAP. The CDR3 DNA reads as TGTGCTAGTGGTTTAACTTGGGGGGGGAACACAGATACGCAGTATTTT. Translating it yields CASGLTWGGNTDTQYF. The full variable domain, in which reference TRBV12-5 and TRBJ2-3 provide the parts outside the CDR3, is DARVTQTPRHKVTEMGQEVTMRCQPILGHNTVFWYRQTMMQGLELLAYFRNRAPLDDSGMPKDRFSAEMPDATLATLKIQPSEPRDSAVYFCASGLTWGGNTDTQYFGPGTRLTVL.

This rearrangement joins TRBV5-6 to TRBJ1-2; 8 positions match TRBD1. This CDR3 has 17 amino acids. Germline V gene data show CDR1 as SGHDT and CDR2 as YYEEEE. V lost 1 base and J lost 2; bases outside the gene matches: 10. CDR3 nucleotide sequence: TGTGCCAGCAGCTTGCCCACCGGACAGGGTGGGAACTATGGCTACACCTTC. Translating gives CASSLPTGQGGNYGYTF.

The V gene is TRBV7-9, the J gene TRBJ2-3, with 8 bases that match TRBD2. V shed 8 bases, J shed 3 bases, and the junction held 4 bases outside the gene matches. The CDR3 totals 13 residues. Germline CDR1 reads SEHNR; CDR2 reads FQNEAQ (reference sequence). This chain's CDR3 is CASGPGGTDTQYF. The CDR3 coding sequence is TGTGCCAGCGGTCCGGGGGGGACAGATACGCAGTATTTT.

V and J are TRBV4-3 and TRBJ2-7; D gene unclear. Germline V lookup: CDR1 LGHNA, CDR2 YSLEER. The length of the CDR3 is 13 residues. V lost 2 bases to trimming and J lost 5 bases, with 10 bases between them. CDR3 DNA: TGCGCCAGCAGCCAACGTACTGGGGACGAGCAGTACTTC. Its protein product is CASSQRTGDEQYF.

The V and J genes are TRBV11-2 and TRBJ2-4; no clear D. This CDR3 is built from 11 residues. Trimming cost V 5 bases and J 16 bases, with 15 bases left between them. CDR1 and CDR2 (germline): SGHAT, FQNNGV. Here the CDR3 reads CASSADTSRYF. The DNA of the CDR3 is TGTGCCAGCAGCGCAGATACAAGTCGTTACTTC.

The genes are TRBV19 and TRBJ1-4; TRBD1 is a possible D gene (6 bases). Between the trimmed V and J ends, which lost 3 bases and 8 bases, there was a span of 13 bases. This CDR3 comprises 14 residues. The germline V gene has CDR1 LNHDA and CDR2 SQIVND (reference sequence). In DNA, the CDR3 is TGTGCCAGTAGTATCACTTGGACAGCCGAAAAACTGTTTTTT. Translated: CASSITWTAEKLFF.

This chain links TRBV6-1 with TRBJ2-4, with 11 bases matching TRBD1. Per germline, CDR1 MNHNS and CDR2 SASEGT. The CDR3 is 15 amino acids. J gave up 9 bases and V 4 bases, and 8 bases lay outside the gene matches. The CDR3 bases are TGTGCCAGCAGTGTTTCGGGACAGGGGGGGAGCATTCAGTACTTC. This sequence encodes CASSVSGQGGSIQYF.

The genes are TRBV6-1 and TRBJ2-7; TRBD2 matches 9 bases. The CDR3 spans 16 residues. V lost 1 base, J lost 0 bases, and 4 bases stayed unmatched. Germline CDR1 is MNHNS and CDR2 is SASEGT. The CDR3 coding sequence is TGTGCCAGCAGTGAAGTATGGACTAGCGTCTCCTACGAGCAGTACTTC. Translation: CASSEVWTSVSYEQYF.

This clone was recorded only once. This chain connects TRBV28 to TRBJ1-2; tentatively, D is TRBD1 (5 bases). Trimming took 2 bases from V and 8 from J, leaving 15 bases between them. The CDR3 contains 14 residues. Germline CDR1 and CDR2: MDHEN and SYDVKM. CDR3 nucleotides: TGTGCCAGCAGTTTAGAAACAGGCCCGGGAGGCTACACCTTC. Protein sequence: CASSLETGPGGYTF.

CDR3 bases: TGTGCCAGCAGCGTAGGGGTTAGCGCGTCTTGGGGAAACAATGAGCAGTTCTTC. This codes for CASSVGVSASWGNNEQFF. J is TRBJ2-1 and V is TRBV9, with D possibly matching TRBD2 (5 bases). Trimming removed 0 bases at V and 5 bases at J, with 21 bases between. Germline V lookup: CDR1 SGDLS, CDR2 YYNGEE. This CDR3 contains 18 residues.

The CDR3 here is CASRATGPYEQYF. For the CDR3, the DNA is TGTGCCAGCAGAGCGACAGGGCCCTACGAGCAGTACTTC. The V and J genes are TRBV27 and TRBJ2-7, with 7 bases aligning to TRBD1. The trim removed 6 bases at V and 2 bases at J, leaving 4 bases unmatched. The CDR3 sequence is 13 residues long. Germline lookup yields CDR1 MNHEY and CDR2 SMNVEV (reference sequence).

In regard to this clone: Other DNA sequences within the sample encode an identical CDR3. The rearrangement uses TRBV29-1 and TRBJ1-3; TRBD1 is a possible D gene (5 bases). Germline loops: CDR1 SQVTM, CDR2 ANQGSEA. V gave up 7 bases and J gave up 0 bases, with 13 bases separating them. This CDR3 has 14 amino acids. CDR3 loop: CSAGEGNSGNTIYF. The DNA of the CDR3 is TGCAGCGCTGGGGAGGGGAACTCTGGAAACACCATATATTTT.

This clone was recorded only once. The J gene is TRBJ1-1, the V gene TRBV28; no definite D call. From germline, CDR1 is MDHEN and CDR2 SYDVKM. This CDR3 comprises 12 residues. Trimming took 6 bases from V and 5 from J, leaving 10 bases between them. The CDR3, as DNA: TGTGCCAGCAGAGAGGAAGGGACTGAAGCTTTCTTT. Translation gives CASREEGTEAFF.

The sample holds one count of this clone. The chain combines TRBV7-3 with TRBJ1-1; D call uncertain. Trimming shortened V by 5 bases and J by 1 base, and 8 bases separated the two germline ends. The V gene's germline CDR1 is SGHTA and CDR2 FQGTGA. The CDR3 runs 13 residues. The CDR3 DNA reads TGTGCCAGCAGCGTTACATCGAACACTGAAGCTTTCTTT. Translating gives CASSVTSNTEAFF.

V gene TRBV7-2 combines with J gene TRBJ2-2; D is uncertain. The length of the CDR3 is 14 residues. In germline, CDR1 is SGHTA, CDR2 FQGNSA. V gave up 1 base and J gave up 3 bases, with 6 bases separating them. The CDR3 region is CASSLDWYTGELFF. CDR3 bases: TGTGCCAGCAGCTTAGATTGGTACACCGGGGAGCTGTTTTTT.

The chain links TRBV15 to TRBJ1-1; no definite D call. V gave up 0 bases and J gave up 4 bases, with 15 bases separating them. The CDR3 covers 16 residues. The germline gives CDR1 LNHNV, CDR2 YYDKDF (reference sequence). The CDR3 protein is CATSRDSGDGGTEAFF. The CDR3 DNA reads TGTGCCACCAGCAGAGATTCCGGGGATGGAGGCACTGAAGCTTTCTTT.

This clone has only one observation. The chain employs TRBV5-1 and TRBJ2-2; D is unclear. The germline V gene has CDR1 SGHRS and CDR2 YFSETQ. Trimming stripped 0 bases from V and 5 bases from J, with 8 bases between. This CDR3 is built from 14 residues. CDR3 sequence reads: CASSLGVRTGELFF. In DNA form, the CDR3 reads TGCGCCAGCAGCTTGGGGGTGAGGACCGGGGAGCTGTTTTTT.

The gene calls are TRBV9 and TRBJ1-2; D might be TRBD1 (5 bases). Germline V gene data show CDR1 as SGDLS and CDR2 as YYNGEE. The CDR3 loop spans 14 amino acids. V was trimmed by 0 bases and J by 4 bases, leaving 10 bases between them. This CDR3 reads CASSVGGQIYGYTF. Written as DNA, the CDR3 is TGTGCCAGCAGCGTAGGTGGACAAATCTATGGCTACACCTTC.

The V gene is TRBV6-5, the J gene TRBJ1-1, with no clear D. With 2 bases removed from V and 0 bases from J, the gap between germline ends came to 13 bases. CDR3 length: 16 amino acids. Germline values: CDR1 MNHEY, CDR2 SVGAGI. The CDR3 reads CASSYDIGRLNTEAFF. Here the CDR3 DNA reads TGTGCCAGCAGTTACGATATCGGACGGCTGAACACTGAAGCTTTCTTT.

The chain links TRBV28 to TRBJ1-4; D ambiguous. Germline values: CDR1 MDHEN, CDR2 SYDVKM. The CDR3 has 17 amino acids. Trimming stripped 5 bases from V and 6 bases from J, with 22 bases between. CDR3 DNA sequence: TGTGCCAGCAGTGACACTCCCTGGGGTGGCAGAGATGAAAAACTGTTTTTT. Protein product: CASSDTPWGGRDEKLFF.

The V and J genes are TRBV13 and TRBJ1-1; no reliable D call. Between the trimmed V and J ends, which lost 7 bases and 4 bases, there was a span of 7 bases. The CDR3 totals 11 residues. CDR1 is PRHDT and CDR2 is FYEKMQ in the germline V gene (reference sequence). This CDR3 reads CASKSFTEAFF. DNA for the CDR3: TGTGCCAGCAAGTCGTTCACTGAAGCTTTCTTT.